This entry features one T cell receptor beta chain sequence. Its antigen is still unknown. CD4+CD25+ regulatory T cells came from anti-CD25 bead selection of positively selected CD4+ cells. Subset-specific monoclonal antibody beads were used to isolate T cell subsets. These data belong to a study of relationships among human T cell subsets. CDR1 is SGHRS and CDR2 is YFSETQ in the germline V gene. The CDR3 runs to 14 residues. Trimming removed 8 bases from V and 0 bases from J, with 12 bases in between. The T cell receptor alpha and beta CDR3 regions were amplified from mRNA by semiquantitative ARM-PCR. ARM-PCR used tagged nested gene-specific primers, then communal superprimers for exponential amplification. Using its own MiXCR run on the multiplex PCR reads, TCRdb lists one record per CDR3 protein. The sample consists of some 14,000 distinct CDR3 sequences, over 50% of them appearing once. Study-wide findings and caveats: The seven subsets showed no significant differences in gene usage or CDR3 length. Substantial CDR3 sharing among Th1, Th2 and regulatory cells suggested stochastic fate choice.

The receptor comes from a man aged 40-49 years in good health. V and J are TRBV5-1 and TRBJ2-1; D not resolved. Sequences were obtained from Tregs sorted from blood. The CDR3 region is CARLPYSSYNEQFF. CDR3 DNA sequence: TGCGCCAGATTGCCCTACAGCTCCTACAATGAGCAGTTCTTC.